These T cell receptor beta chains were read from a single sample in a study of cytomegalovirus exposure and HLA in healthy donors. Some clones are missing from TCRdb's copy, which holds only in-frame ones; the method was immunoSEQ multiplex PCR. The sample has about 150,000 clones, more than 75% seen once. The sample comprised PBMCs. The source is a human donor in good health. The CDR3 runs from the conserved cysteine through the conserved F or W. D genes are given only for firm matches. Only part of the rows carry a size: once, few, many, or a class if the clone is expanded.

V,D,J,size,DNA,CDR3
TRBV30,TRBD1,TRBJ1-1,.,TGTGCCTGGAGTATAACAGGGGGCCTCATGAACACTGAAGCTTTCTTT,CAWSITGGLMNTEAFF
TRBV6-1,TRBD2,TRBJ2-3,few,TGTGCCAGCAGTGCAACTAGCGGGCGGGGAACAGATACGCAGTATTTT,CASSATSGRGTDTQYF
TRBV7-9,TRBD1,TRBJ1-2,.,TGTGCCAGCAGCCCCAATGGACAGGGGAAATATGGCTACACCTTC,CASSPNGQGKYGYTF
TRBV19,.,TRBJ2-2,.,TGTGCCAGTAGTCCTTACACCGGGGAGCTGTTTTTT,CASSPYTGELFF
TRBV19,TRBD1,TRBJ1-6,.,TGTGCCAGTAGGCGCCGACAGGGTCCTAATTCACCCCTCCACTTT,CASRRRQGPNSPLHF
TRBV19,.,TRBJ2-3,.,TGTGCCAGTAGCACAGGGACAGATACGCAGTATTTT,CASSTGTDTQYF
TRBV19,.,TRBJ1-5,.,TGTGCCAGTAGTATCGTCGTAAATCAGCCCCAGCATTTT,CASSIVVNQPQHF
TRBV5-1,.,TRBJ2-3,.,TGCGCCAGCAGCTTGCAGTTCCCAGGAGGGAGCACAGATACGCAGTATTTT,CASSLQFPGGSTDTQYF
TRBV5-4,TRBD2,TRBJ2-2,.,TGTGCCAGCAGTGGAAGCGGGAGAAGCACCGGGGAGCTGTTTTTT,CASSGSGRSTGELFF
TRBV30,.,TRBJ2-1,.,TGTGCCTGGAGTACGCTGAGGGTGGCAGCCGATGAGCAGTTCTTC,CAWSTLRVAADEQFF
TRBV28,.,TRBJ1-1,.,TGTGCCAGCGGGGAGAGGAGGAACACTGAAGCTTTCTTT,CASGERRNTEAFF
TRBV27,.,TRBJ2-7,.,TGTGCCAGCAGTTTAACTAGCCCGGGCGAGCAGTACTTC,CASSLTSPGEQYF
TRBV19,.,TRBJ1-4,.,TGTGCCAGTGCGGGCGACACTAATGAAAAACTGTTTTTT,CASAGDTNEKLFF
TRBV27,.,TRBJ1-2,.,TGTGCCAGCAGCGGACAGCCCCGCTATGGCTACACCTTC,CASSGQPRYGYTF
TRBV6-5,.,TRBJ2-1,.,TGTGCCAGCAGTTTGCCGGGACTGGGGGTCGATGAGCAGTTCTTC,CASSLPGLGVDEQFF
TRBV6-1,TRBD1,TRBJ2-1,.,TGTGCCAGCAGCTTGGGACAGTACAATGAGCAGTTCTTC,CASSLGQYNEQFF
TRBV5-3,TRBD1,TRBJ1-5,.,TGTGCCAGAAGCTACGTCCCGGGACAGAGCCGCGATAGCAATCAGCCCCAGCATTTT,CARSYVPGQSRDSNQPQHF
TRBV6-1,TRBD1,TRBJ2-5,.,TGTGCCAGCAGTGTGGGATCACAGGGGCGCGGAGAGACCCAGTACTTC,CASSVGSQGRGETQYF
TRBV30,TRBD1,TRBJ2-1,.,TGTGCCTGGAGTGTAGTCCTCCGGGACAGGGAAAGTGGGAAGTTCTTC,CAWSVVLRDRESGKFF
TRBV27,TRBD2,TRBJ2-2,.,TGTGCCAGCAGTTCGTCCCGCGGGGGGGCAATCGGGGAGCTGTTTTTT,CASSSSRGGAIGELFF
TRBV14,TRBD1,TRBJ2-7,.,TGTGCCAGCAGCCGTCCCGGAGACAGGGCCTTCTACGAGCAGTACTTC,CASSRPGDRAFYEQYF
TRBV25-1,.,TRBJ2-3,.,TGTGCCAGCAGTGTTCCCTCGCGTAATCTGGATACGCAGTATTTT,CASSVPSRNLDTQYF
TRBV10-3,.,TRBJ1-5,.,TGTGCCATTAGCCAAGGGGGAGATCAAGGTCAGCCCCAGCATTTT,CAISQGGDQGQPQHF
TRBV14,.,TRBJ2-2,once,TGTGCCAGCAGCCAAGATCCCGGTACCGGGGAGCTGTTTTTT,CASSQDPGTGELFF
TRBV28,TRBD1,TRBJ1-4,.,TGTGCCAGCAGGAACTCCCGGGACAGTAACCTCGAAAAACTGTTTTTT,CASRNSRDSNLEKLFF
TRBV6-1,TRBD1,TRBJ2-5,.,TGTGCCAGCAGTGAAGACAGGGGTGGGGAGACCCAGTACTTC,CASSEDRGGETQYF
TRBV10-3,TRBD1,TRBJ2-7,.,TGTGCCATCAGGGGGACAGGGGACGAGCAGTACTTC,CAIRGTGDEQYF
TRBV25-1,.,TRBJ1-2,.,TGTGCCAGCAGGGGCCTGTTCGGCTATGGCTACACCTTC,CASRGLFGYGYTF
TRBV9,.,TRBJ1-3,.,TGTGCCAGCAGCGTAGGGAGGGCGGGTGGAAACACCATATATTTT,CASSVGRAGGNTIYF
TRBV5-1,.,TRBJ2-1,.,TGCGCCAGCAGCTTGGGCGCGGGAAACAATGAGCAGTTCTTC,CASSLGAGNNEQFF
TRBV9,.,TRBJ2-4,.,TGTGCCAGCAGCGTAGGCGGAGGGCCGGGGGACATTCAGTACTTC,CASSVGGGPGDIQYF
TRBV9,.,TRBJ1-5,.,TGTGCCAGCAGCGTAGGGGGGGGAGGGCATCAGCCCCAGCATTTT,CASSVGGGGHQPQHF
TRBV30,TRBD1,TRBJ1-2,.,TGTGCCTGGAGTTCTCTACCCGGGACAGTCGTTTATGGCTACCCCTTC,CAWSSLPGTVVYGYPF
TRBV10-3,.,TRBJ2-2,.,TGTGCCATCAGTGAAGAGGTCACCGGGGAGCTGTTTTTT,CAISEEVTGELFF
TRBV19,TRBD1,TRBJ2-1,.,TGTGCCAGTAGTACGACAGGGTACAATGAGCAGTTCTTC,CASSTTGYNEQFF
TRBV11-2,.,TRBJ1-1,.,TGTGCCAGCAGCCCAGAGCCCCAGGGTTACACTGAAGCTTTCTTT,CASSPEPQGYTEAFF
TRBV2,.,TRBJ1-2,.,TGTGCCAGCTCGGGGGGGCCGGGCTATGGCTACACCTTC,CASSGGPGYGYTF
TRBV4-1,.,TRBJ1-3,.,TGCGCCAGCAGCCAGCCCGCGGTGTATGGAAACACCATATATTTT,CASSQPAVYGNTIYF
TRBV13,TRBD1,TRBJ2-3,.,TGTGCCAGCAGCTTCGGACAGGGGTGGAATACGCAGTATTTT,CASSFGQGWNTQYF
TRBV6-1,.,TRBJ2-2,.,TGTGCCCACACCGCCGGGGTAATCGGGGAGCTGTTTTTT,CAHTAGVIGELFF
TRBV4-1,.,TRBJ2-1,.,TGCGCCAGCAGCCAAGGAGACAGGAGCTCCTACAATGAGCAGTTCTTC,CASSQGDRSSYNEQFF
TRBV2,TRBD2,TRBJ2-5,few,TGTGCCAGCAGTGAGGAGGGGCCGGGGACTAGTAGGGAGACCCAGTACTTC,CASSEEGPGTSRETQYF
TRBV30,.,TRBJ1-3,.,TGTGCCTGGGCCCGCCAGACTGGAAACACCATATATTTT,CAWARQTGNTIYF
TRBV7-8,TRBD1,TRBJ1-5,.,TGTGCCAGCAGCTGGGACAGCCCCAATCAGCCCCAGCATTTT,CASSWDSPNQPQHF
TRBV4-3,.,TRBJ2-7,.,TGCGCCAGCAGCCAAGATGGCTGGTCCTACGAGCAGTACTTC,CASSQDGWSYEQYF
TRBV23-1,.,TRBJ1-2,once,TGCGCCAGCAGTCAACTCACTACGGGACACTCCAGGACTAACTATGGCTACACCTTC,CASSQLTTGHSRTNYGYTF
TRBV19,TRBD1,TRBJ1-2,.,TGTGCCAGTAGGAAACCGGGACAGGGTTATGGCTACACCTTC,CASRKPGQGYGYTF
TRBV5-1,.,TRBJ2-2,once,TGCGCCAGCAGCTTGGGCACATACACCGGGGAGCTGTTTTTT,CASSLGTYTGELFF
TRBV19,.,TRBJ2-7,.,TGTGCCAGTAGTAGCAGGGTAAACTCCTACGAGCAGTACTTC,CASSSRVNSYEQYF
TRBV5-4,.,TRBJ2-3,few,TGTGCCAGCAGGCTAGTTGGCCGCGACCCAGATACGCAGTATTTT,CASRLVGRDPDTQYF